This is a list of T cell receptor beta chains from one sample in a study of T cell clusters in autoimmune cytopenias. From its re-call of the multiplex PCR reads, TCRdb lists each CDR3 protein once, without DNA. In total, the table holds some 14,000 distinct CDR3 sequences. The sequencing sample was made of peripheral blood. The receptors come from a human donor with an autoimmune cytopenia or autoimmune hepatitis (not recorded which). Each CDR3 is given with its conserved first and last residue. Fields, in order: J gene, V gene, clone size, CDR3 protein. Some rows have no size entry. The others give once, few or many, or a class for an expanded clone.

TRBJ2-3 | TRBV27 | - | CASHKGQGARVDTQYF
TRBJ2-1 | TRBV19 | - | CASSIGGREANYNEQFF
TRBJ2-7 | TRBV6-5 | medium-sized | CASSLGTSGGTYEQYF
TRBJ2-1 | TRBV19 | - | CASSMRRGGLGEQFF
TRBJ1-6 | TRBV6-5 | - | CASSYGVSSYNSPLHF
TRBJ2-1 | TRBV12-3/TRBV12-4 | - | CASSLRSDIGQFF
TRBJ1-5 | TRBV30 | - | CAWSGGWDAQPQHF
TRBJ2-7 | TRBV29-1 | medium-sized | CSVEVEVNGFYEQYF
TRBJ2-5 | TRBV6-1 | - | CASSYEAVYGETQYF
TRBJ1-6 | TRBV27 | - | CASSLRGWQGDSPLHF
TRBJ2-7 | TRBV19 | medium-sized | CASSIEPTYEQYF
TRBJ2-1 | TRBV27 | - | CASSFPTRAGSYNEQFF
TRBJ2-3 | TRBV6-2/TRBV6-3 | - | CASSYPAWLREYRLGETDTQYF
TRBJ2-1 | TRBV24-1 | - | CATSETGGYNEQFF
TRBJ1-4 | TRBV12-3/TRBV12-4 | - | CASSSQTGVVEKLFF
TRBJ2-5 | TRBV29-1 | - | CSVVGGEETQYF
TRBJ2-1 | TRBV5-1 | - | CASSSLGTGGNRNEQFF
TRBJ1-3 | TRBV6-1 | - | CASSSRAGNTIYF
TRBJ2-4 | TRBV19 | - | CASSILERGNIQYF
TRBJ2-7 | TRBV12-3/TRBV12-4 | - | CASSHRDGSYEQYF
TRBJ2-2 | TRBV19 | - | CATSERGGSPGELFF
TRBJ1-5 | TRBV6-2/TRBV6-3 | - | CASRDPGQGSNQPQHF
TRBJ2-7 | TRBV6-5 | - | CASSLGLAGVGEQYF
TRBJ2-3 | TRBV19 | medium-sized | CASTGVTDTQYF
TRBJ2-6 | TRBV5-4 | - | CASSISGANVLTF